The 8 T cell receptor beta chains reported below all come from one sample, sequenced in a study of early T cells in non-severe SARS-CoV-2 infection. TCRdb re-called the 5' RACE reads with MiXCR, one entry per CDR3 protein. The sample consists of about 90,000 distinct CDR3 sequences, about an eighth of them appearing once. Here the sequenced sample was whole blood, taken at baseline. These receptors came from an adult who was a healthcare worker with PCR-confirmed SARS-CoV-2 infection or an uninfected control (not recorded which).

This clonotype was picked up many times. The chain is built from TRBV12-3 or TRBV12-4 and TRBJ2-1; TRBD1 or TRBD2 may be the D gene (5 bases each). Trimming stripped 3 bases from V and 5 bases from J, with 14 bases between. CDR3 length: 15 residues. CDR3 sequence (DNA): TGTGCCAGCAGTTTCCCGCGACAGACTAACAATGAGCAGTTCTTC. Residues: CASSFPRQTNNEQFF.

The chain joins TRBV6-1 to TRBJ1-1, with D uncertain. V was clipped by 4 bases and J by 4 bases, with 16 bases between them. The germline V gene encodes CDR1 MNHNS and CDR2 SASEGT. This CDR3 has 15 residues. CDR3 DNA sequence: TGTGCCAGCAGTGTGGATTGGAGTGGGAGCACTGAAGCTTTCTTT. Translation: CASSVDWSGSTEAFF.

J is TRBJ2-1 and V is TRBV6-5; D is uncertain. Germline V gives CDR1 MNHEY, CDR2 SVGAGI. Trimming pared 8 bases from V and 3 bases from J, leaving 17 bases between. The CDR3 is made up of 15 amino acids. The CDR3 is CASRLGRSFYNEQFF. Here the CDR3 DNA reads TGTGCCAGCCGATTGGGCAGAAGCTTCTACAATGAGCAGTTCTTC.

V and J are TRBV29-1 and TRBJ1-2; 8 positions agree with TRBD1. The CDR3 covers 11 residues. Germline V gene lookup returns CDR1 SQVTM and CDR2 ANQGSEA. V was pared by 5 bases and J by 7 bases, with 3 bases of the junction left unmatched. Written as DNA, the CDR3 is TGCAGCGTTAGGACAGGGTTTGGCTACACCTTC. The encoded protein is CSVRTGFGYTF.

This clonotype was counted at least ten times. This rearrangement joins TRBV4-1 to TRBJ2-1; D gene unclear. The CDR3 is made up of 14 amino acids. V shed 0 bases and J shed 9 bases, with 12 bases lying between them. Germline V lookup: CDR1 MGHRA, CDR2 YSYEKL. The CDR3: CASSQDDTLSEQFF. In DNA, the CDR3 is TGCGCCAGCAGCCAAGATGATACCCTTTCTGAGCAGTTCTTC.

This clonotype was picked up many times. The chain employs TRBV12-3 or TRBV12-4 and TRBJ2-7, with 8 bases matching TRBD2. Trimming removed 0 bases from V and 5 bases from J; junction bases left unmatched: 9. This CDR3 comprises 16 residues. The CDR3 protein is CASSLAGTRGPHEQYF. In DNA form, the CDR3 reads TGTGCCAGCAGTTTAGCCGGGACTAGAGGACCCCACGAGCAGTACTTC.

Concerning this clonotype itself: It may be a read error: a sequence one base away is much more abundant. The CDR3 reads CASSFGTDTQYF. DNA of the CDR3: TGTGCCAGCAGCTTTGGCACAGATACGCAGTATTTT. The chain links TRBV7-9 to TRBJ2-3; unclear D gene. CDR1 and CDR2 from the germline V gene are SEHNR and FQNEAQ (reference sequence). Trimming stripped 3 bases from V and 1 base from J, with 2 bases between. The CDR3 contains 12 residues.

This clonotype came up many times. The chain employs TRBV12-3 or TRBV12-4 and TRBJ2-5; D unclear. This CDR3 region has 14 residues. V was trimmed by 8 bases and J by 0 bases, leaving 13 bases between them. The CDR3 bases are TGTGCCAGCGTAGGGAACCGTTACCAAGAGACCCAGTACTTC. Amino acids: CASVGNRYQETQYF.